These 9 T cell receptor beta chains came from one sample sequenced in a study of blood T cell repertoires in COVID-19. This table comes from immunoSEQ multiplex PCR, and its TCRdb copy is limited to in-frame clones, with some not included. The sample shows 150,000 to 200,000 clones, about nine tenths of them seen only once. Sequences were obtained from peripheral blood. The receptors derive from a man aged 18 to 35 who had recovered from COVID-19.

The V call is TRBV6-2 or TRBV6-3, the J call TRBJ2-1; D is unresolved. The germline V and J ends were trimmed by 5 bases and 3 bases, with 2 bases remaining between them. CDR1 and CDR2 (germline): MNHEY, SVGEGT. The CDR3 contains 11 residues. The CDR3 DNA reads TGTGCCAGCAGTCTCTACAATGAGCAGTTCTTC. It translates to CASSLYNEQFF.

The chain has TRBV30 and TRBJ1-1; D remains ambiguous. The V and J ends lost 6 bases and 0 bases respectively, with 5 bases between them. CDR3 length: 11 amino acids. In germline, CDR1 is GTSNPN, CDR2 SVGIG (reference sequence). CDR3 DNA: TGTGCCTGTCACATGAACACTGAAGCTTTCTTT. Protein: CACHMNTEAFF.

This chain uses TRBV6-2 or TRBV6-3 with TRBJ2-7, with 7 positions matching TRBD1. J gave up 4 bases and V 4 bases, and 16 bases lay outside the gene matches. The CDR3 covers 17 residues. The V gene's germline CDR1 is MNHEY and CDR2 SVGEGT. CDR3 nucleotide sequence: TGTGCCAGCAGTTTCCCTCCGGGACAGATTAACGTGTACGAGCAGTACTTC. Amino acid sequence: CASSFPPGQINVYEQYF.

The chain is built from TRBV7-2 and TRBJ2-2; the D gene is possibly TRBD2 (6 bases). In germline, CDR1 is SGHTA, CDR2 FQGNSA. V lost 5 bases to trimming and J lost 1 base, with 11 bases between them. The CDR3 runs to 15 residues. In nucleotides, the CDR3 is TGTGCCAGCAGCGCCCTAGCGAGGAACACCGGGGAGCTGTTTTTT. Its translation is CASSALARNTGELFF.

This sequence joins TRBV7-2 and TRBJ2-2, with D possibly being TRBD2 (5 bases). The germline gives CDR1 SGHTA, CDR2 FQGNSA. This CDR3 region has 14 residues. The V end was cut by 7 bases, the J end by 6 bases, with 15 bases between. This chain's CDR3 is CASISGSNAGELFF. The CDR3 DNA reads as TGTGCCAGCATAAGCGGATCAAATGCCGGGGAGCTGTTTTTT.

This chain connects TRBV28 to TRBJ2-7; 7 bases match TRBD1. V lost 8 bases, J lost 2 bases, and 6 bases stayed unmatched. The CDR3 sequence is 13 residues long. Looked up from germline, CDR1 is MDHEN and CDR2 is SYDVKM. The CDR3: CASSSGGPYEQYF. Written as DNA, the CDR3 is TGTGCCAGCTCCTCAGGGGGACCCTACGAGCAGTACTTC.

The J gene is TRBJ1-1, the V gene TRBV11-2, with 10 bases fitting TRBD1. This CDR3 has 15 amino acids. Germline assignment: CDR1 SGHAT and CDR2 FQNNGV. The V segment lost 5 bases and the J segment 5 bases; nucleotides outside the gene matches: 8. The CDR3 sequence: CASSEQTGGITEAFF. The CDR3 coding sequence is TGTGCCAGCAGCGAACAGACAGGGGGCATTACTGAAGCTTTCTTT.

This clone was found a few times. This sequence joins TRBV5-1 and TRBJ2-7; a weak D match, TRBD2 (6 bases). Germline V CDR1 and CDR2: SGHRS, YFSETQ. V lost 0 bases and J 5 bases, leaving 27 bases between the germline ends. The CDR3 covers 19 residues. As DNA, the CDR3 is TGCGCCAGCAGCTTGGACCCCGCTGGTCGGCGCGGAGGGCGGGACGAGCAGTACTTC. It specifies CASSLDPAGRRGGRDEQYF.

The CDR3 nucleotides are TGTGCCACCAGCAGAGTCAGGGGAGATTCACCCCTCCACTTT. Translating it yields CATSRVRGDSPLHF. The chain couples TRBV15 to TRBJ1-6; maybe TRBD1 (6 bases). The CDR3 has 14 residues. Between the trimmed V and J ends, which lost 1 base and 8 bases, there was a span of 9 bases. Looked up from germline, CDR1 is LNHNV and CDR2 is YYDKDF (reference sequence).